These T cell receptor beta chains were read from a single sample in a study of blood T cell repertoires in COVID-19. Method: immunoSEQ multiplex PCR; TCRdb's copy keeps in-frame clones and lacks some. The data contain about 78,000 clones, 90% of them singletons. The sequenced sample consisted of peripheral blood. The receptor source for this set is a woman aged 50 to 65 in a cohort sampled during active COVID-19. Both conserved end residues are part of each CDR3. D genes are given only for firm matches. Clone size is stated in some rows and not others, as once, few, many or a class when expanded.

cdr3_length d_call j_call clone_size v_call cdr3_nt cdr3_aa
15 NA TRBJ1-6 NA TRBV7-9 TGTGCCAGCAGCCCTGATGGGGGGGCGAATTCACCCCTCCACTTT CASSPDGGANSPLHF
16 TRBD1 TRBJ2-2 NA TRBV3-1/TRBV3-2 TGTGCCAGCAGCCAAGGGGGGACAGGGGGCAGCGGGGAGCTGTTTTTT CASSQGGTGGSGELFF
17 NA TRBJ1-1 NA TRBV4-2 TGTGCCAGCAGCCAAGATGCAAGGGGAACCATGAACACTGAAGCTTTCTTT CASSQDARGTMNTEAFF
15 NA TRBJ2-2 NA TRBV7-3 TGTGCCAGCAGCCCTCTAGACCCAAAGGCCGGGGAGCTGTTTTTT CASSPLDPKAGELFF
13 NA TRBJ1-5 few TRBV28 TGTGCCAGCGCGGGCGGGGGGCGGCAGCCCCAGCATTTT CASAGGGRQPQHF
15 NA TRBJ1-1 once TRBV25-1 TGTGCCAGCAGTGCTGGATCGGGGGTTGGCACTGAAGCTTTCTTT CASSAGSGVGTEAFF
14 TRBD2 TRBJ2-2 NA TRBV13 TGTGCCAGCAGCTTAGCGGGGGGTACCGGGGAGCTGTTTTTT CASSLAGGTGELFF
15 TRBD1 TRBJ1-1 NA TRBV6-4 TGTGCCAGCAGTCAAATGGGACAGGGGGCGAGTGAAGCTTTCTTT CASSQMGQGASEAFF
13 NA TRBJ2-5 NA TRBV24-1 TGTGCCACCAGTGATTCGTACCAAGAGACCCAGTACTTC CATSDSYQETQYF
16 NA TRBJ2-7 NA TRBV7-8 TGTGCCAGCAGCTTATCGGGTAGGGGGAGTCGAGGGGAGCAGTACTTC CASSLSGRGSRGEQYF
15 NA TRBJ1-3 NA TRBV18 TGTGCCAGCTCACCCCCCTTCCTTTCTGGAAACACCATATATTTT CASSPPFLSGNTIYF
18 NA TRBJ1-1 NA TRBV7-6 TGTGCCAGCAGCTTAGAAGGGGGGGGGCTGAGAGGGAACACTGAAGCTTTCTTT CASSLEGGGLRGNTEAFF
17 TRBD2 TRBJ2-7 NA TRBV15 TGTGCCACCAGCGGAGAGGGAGGGCCTATTCCTACCTACGAGCAGTACTTC CATSGEGGPIPTYEQYF
16 NA TRBJ2-7 few TRBV4-1 TGCGCCAGCAGCCAAGATAACCGACCTAGCTCCTACGAGCAGTACTTC CASSQDNRPSSYEQYF
15 NA TRBJ1-3 NA TRBV27 TGTGCCAGCAGTTCAAGGGGGAGCTCTGGAAACACCATATATTTT CASSSRGSSGNTIYF
14 NA TRBJ2-1 NA TRBV7-3 TGTGCCAGCAGCCGAAACCCGGGTAACAATGAGCAGTTCTTC CASSRNPGNNEQFF
17 TRBD1 TRBJ2-7 NA TRBV19 TGTGCCAGTAGTAAAGACCATCAGGGGGCCCATTCCTACGAGCAGTACTTC CASSKDHQGAHSYEQYF
14 NA TRBJ1-1 NA TRBV7-3 TGTGCCAGCAGCTTATCGGGGGAGAACACTGAAGCTTTCTTT CASSLSGENTEAFF
14 NA TRBJ2-2 NA TRBV18 TGTGCCAGCTCAACGGAGGCGAACACCGGGGAGCTGTTTTTT CASSTEANTGELFF
15 NA TRBJ1-1 once TRBV1 TGCACCAGCAGCCAAGATAGACAGCGGAACACTGAAGCTTTCTTT CTSSQDRQRNTEAFF
15 TRBD2 TRBJ2-1 NA TRBV19 TGTGCCAGTAGTATGACGGCGGGAGGCCACAATGAGCAGTTCTTC CASSMTAGGHNEQFF
12 NA TRBJ1-1 NA TRBV30 TGTGCCTGGAGTCCCGGGGGGCTTGAAGCTTTCTTT CAWSPGGLEAFF
15 NA TRBJ1-1 NA TRBV28 TGTGCCAGCAGTTCCACGGCAGGGTTGGGATTGGAAGCTTTCTTT CASSSTAGLGLEAFF
10 NA TRBJ2-3 NA TRBV29-1 TGCAGCGTTAGAGCAGATACGCAGTATTTT CSVRADTQYF
17 TRBD1 TRBJ1-3 NA TRBV7-9 TGTGCCAGCAGCAAGGGACAGCCGACTATTACTGGAAACACCATATATTTT CASSKGQPTITGNTIYF
13 NA TRBJ2-2 NA TRBV19 TGTGCCAGCAGACAGTTGAACACCGGGGAGCTGTTTTTT CASRQLNTGELFF
19 TRBD2 TRBJ2-3 NA TRBV30 TGTGCCTGGAGGGTCCGCCCGGGACTAGCGGGAGGGCGCACAGATACGCAGTATTTT CAWRVRPGLAGGRTDTQYF
16 NA TRBJ1-3 NA TRBV30 TGTGCCTGGAGTGTACGACAGAGCCCCTCTGGAAACACCATATATTTT CAWSVRQSPSGNTIYF
14 NA TRBJ2-7 NA TRBV28 TGTGCCAGCGATCACAGCGGCCTCTCCTACGAGCAGTACTTC CASDHSGLSYEQYF
13 NA TRBJ1-1 once TRBV3-1/TRBV3-2 TGTGCCAGCAGCCTCTATTTAAACACTGAAGCTTTCTTT CASSLYLNTEAFF
13 TRBD1 TRBJ2-7 NA TRBV5-1 TGCGCCAGCAGCTTGGAAGGGACAGCCGAGCAGTACTTC CASSLEGTAEQYF
15 NA TRBJ2-1 NA TRBV18 TGTGCCAGCTCCCCCAGCGGTAGCTCCTACAATGAGCAGTTCTTC CASSPSGSSYNEQFF
13 NA TRBJ1-1 NA TRBV5-1 TGCGCCAGCAGCCTTGGCAGGGACACTGAAGCTTTCTTT CASSLGRDTEAFF
13 NA TRBJ2-3 NA TRBV18 TGTGCCAGCTCACCGGCCAGCACAGATACGCAGTATTTT CASSPASTDTQYF
14 TRBD2 TRBJ2-5 NA TRBV2 TGTGCCAGCACCCGACTAGCGGGAGTGGAGACCCAGTACTTC CASTRLAGVETQYF
12 NA TRBJ2-1 NA TRBV15 TGTGCCACCAGCAGATTCGGGAGTGAGCAGTTCTTC CATSRFGSEQFF
15 TRBD1 TRBJ1-2 NA TRBV6-2/TRBV6-3 TGTGCCAGCAGCCGTGGGACAGGGGGCGTCTATGGCTACACCTTC CASSRGTGGVYGYTF
15 NA TRBJ1-5 NA TRBV6-1 TGTGCCAGCAGTGAAGGATTAGGGGTCGGTCAGCCCCAGCATTTT CASSEGLGVGQPQHF
16 TRBD1 TRBJ1-1 NA TRBV27 TGTGCCAGCAGTCAACAGTCACAGGGGGCGAACACTGAAGCTTTCTTT CASSQQSQGANTEAFF
16 TRBD1 TRBJ2-2 NA TRBV19 TGTGCCAGTAGTATAACGGGGACAGGGTTGGGCGGGGAGCTGTTTTTT CASSITGTGLGGELFF
17 TRBD2 TRBJ2-3 NA TRBV3-1/TRBV3-2 TGTGCCAGCAGCCAACCAGCCACTAGCGGGAGAACAGATACGCAGTATTTT CASSQPATSGRTDTQYF
12 NA TRBJ1-1 NA TRBV3-1/TRBV3-2 TGTGCCAGCAGCCACGACAGCCTTGAAGCTTTCTTT CASSHDSLEAFF
15 NA TRBJ1-1 NA TRBV3-1/TRBV3-2 TGTGCCAGCAGCCAAGATACGGGGGGAGTGACTGAAGCTTTCTTT CASSQDTGGVTEAFF
15 NA TRBJ2-1 once TRBV28 TGTGCCAGCAGTCCTCCGGGACGGGGGTACAATGAGCAGTTCTTC CASSPPGRGYNEQFF
12 NA TRBJ2-3 few TRBV9 TGTGCCAGCAGCGTTGATCGGGATACGCAGTATTTT CASSVDRDTQYF
14 NA TRBJ2-3 NA TRBV6-5 TGTGCCAGCAGGTCGCGGAGGGTAACAGATACGCAGTATTTT CASRSRRVTDTQYF
16 NA TRBJ2-1 NA TRBV28 TGTGCCAGCAGTTTTAATTTGGGGGCGGCGAGAAGGGAGCAGTTCTTC CASSFNLGAARREQFF
14 TRBD1 TRBJ1-2 NA TRBV6-5 TGTGCCAGCAGTCTCGGGACAGGGGAATATGGCTACACCTTC CASSLGTGEYGYTF
14 NA TRBJ1-6 NA TRBV21-1 TGTGCCAGCAGCAAGGGGAGTGAAAATTCACCCCTCCACTTT CASSKGSENSPLHF
14 TRBD1 TRBJ2-7 NA TRBV10-2 TGCGCCAGCACCTCCCCGCAGGGGGATCACGAGCAGTACTTC CASTSPQGDHEQYF
15 TRBD2 TRBJ2-1 NA TRBV5-1 TGCGCCAGCAGCTTGGGCGCCCCGACTAGCTCTGAGCAGTTCTTC CASSLGAPTSSEQFF